This T cell receptor beta chain came from a study of T cells in Graves' hyperthyroidism and ophthalmopathy. Patients aged 18 to 65 had newly diagnosed hyperthyroidism that had lasted under 2 months. Extraction of PBMCs used roughly 9.4 ml of fresh peripheral blood. The investigators amplified TCR beta CDR3 regions from RNA transcripts. TCR CDR3 underwent first-round RT-PCR with the HTBI primer set. TCRdb independently ran MiXCR on the multiplex PCR reads; one entry per CDR3 protein. The table records hundreds of thousands of distinct CDR3 sequences, around 15% of them present only once. Trimming took 3 bases from V and 8 from J; bases not matched to a gene: 8. CDR3 length equals 15 residues. From germline, CDR1 is MNHEY and CDR2 SMNVEV (reference sequence).

Sequencing was carried out using blood. The chain combines TRBV27 with TRBJ1-4; 8 bases are shared with TRBD1. This TCR derives from a woman between 18 and 30 years old with Graves' hyperthyroidism. CDR3 region: CASSLGRDRGEKLFF. DNA of the CDR3: TGTGCCAGCAGTTTGGGGAGAGACAGGGGAGAAAAACTGTTTTTT.